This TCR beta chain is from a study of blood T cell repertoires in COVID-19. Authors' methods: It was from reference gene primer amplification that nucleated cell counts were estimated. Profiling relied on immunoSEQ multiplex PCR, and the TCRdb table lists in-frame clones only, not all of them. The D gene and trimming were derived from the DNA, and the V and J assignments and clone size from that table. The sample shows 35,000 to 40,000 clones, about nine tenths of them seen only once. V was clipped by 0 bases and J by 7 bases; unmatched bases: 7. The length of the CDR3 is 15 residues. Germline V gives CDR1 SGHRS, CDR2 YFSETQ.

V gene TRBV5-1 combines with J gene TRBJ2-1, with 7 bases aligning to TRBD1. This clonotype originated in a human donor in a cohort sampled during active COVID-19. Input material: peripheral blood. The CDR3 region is CASSLDPTGANEQFF. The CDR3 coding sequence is TGCGCCAGCAGCTTGGACCCTACAGGGGCAAATGAGCAGTTCTTC.